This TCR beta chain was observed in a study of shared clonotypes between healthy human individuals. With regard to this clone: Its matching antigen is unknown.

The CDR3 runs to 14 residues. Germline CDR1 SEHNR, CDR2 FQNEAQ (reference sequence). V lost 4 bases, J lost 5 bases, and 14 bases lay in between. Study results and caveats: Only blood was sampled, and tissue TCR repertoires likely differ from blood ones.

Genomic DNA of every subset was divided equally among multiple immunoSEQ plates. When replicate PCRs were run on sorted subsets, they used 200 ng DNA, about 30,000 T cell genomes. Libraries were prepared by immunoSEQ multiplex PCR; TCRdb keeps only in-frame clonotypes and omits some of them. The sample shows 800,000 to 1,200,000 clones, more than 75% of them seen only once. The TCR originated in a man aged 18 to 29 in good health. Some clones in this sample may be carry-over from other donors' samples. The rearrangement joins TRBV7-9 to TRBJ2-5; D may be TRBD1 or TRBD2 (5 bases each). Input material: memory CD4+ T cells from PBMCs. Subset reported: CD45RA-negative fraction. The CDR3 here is CASSSPPGQETQYF. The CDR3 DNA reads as TGTGCCAGCAGCTCCCCCCCGGGGCAGGAGACCCAGTACTTC.